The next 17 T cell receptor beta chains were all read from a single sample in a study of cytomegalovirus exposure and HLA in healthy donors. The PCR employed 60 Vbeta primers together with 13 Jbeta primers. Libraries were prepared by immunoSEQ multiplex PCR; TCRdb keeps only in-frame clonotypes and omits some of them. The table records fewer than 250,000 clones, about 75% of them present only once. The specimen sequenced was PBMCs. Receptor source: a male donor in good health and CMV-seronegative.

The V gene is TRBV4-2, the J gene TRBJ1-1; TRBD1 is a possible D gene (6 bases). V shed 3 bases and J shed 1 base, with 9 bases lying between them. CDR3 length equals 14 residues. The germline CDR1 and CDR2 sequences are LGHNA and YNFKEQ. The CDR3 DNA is TGTGCCAGCAGCCACCTGGACAGGAACACTGAAGCTTTCTTT. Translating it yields CASSHLDRNTEAFF.

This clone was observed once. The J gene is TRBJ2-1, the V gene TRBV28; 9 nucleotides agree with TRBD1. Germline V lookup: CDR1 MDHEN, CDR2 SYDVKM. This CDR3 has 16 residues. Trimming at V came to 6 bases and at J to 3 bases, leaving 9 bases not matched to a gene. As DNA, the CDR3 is TGTGCCAGCAGGCATACCGGGACAGGGTTCTACAATGAGCAGTTCTTC. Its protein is CASRHTGTGFYNEQFF.

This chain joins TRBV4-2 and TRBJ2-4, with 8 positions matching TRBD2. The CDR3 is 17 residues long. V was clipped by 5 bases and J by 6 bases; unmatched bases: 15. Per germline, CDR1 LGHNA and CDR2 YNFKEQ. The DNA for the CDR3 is TGTGCCAGCAGCGCAAGGACGGGAGGGGGGGCAATAAACATTCAGTACTTC. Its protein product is CASSARTGGGAINIQYF.

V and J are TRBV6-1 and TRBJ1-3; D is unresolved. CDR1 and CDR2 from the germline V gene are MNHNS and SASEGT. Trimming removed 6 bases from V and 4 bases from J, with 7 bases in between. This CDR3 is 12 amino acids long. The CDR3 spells CASRPQGNTIYF. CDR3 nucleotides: TGTGCCAGCAGACCCCAGGGAAACACCATATATTTT.

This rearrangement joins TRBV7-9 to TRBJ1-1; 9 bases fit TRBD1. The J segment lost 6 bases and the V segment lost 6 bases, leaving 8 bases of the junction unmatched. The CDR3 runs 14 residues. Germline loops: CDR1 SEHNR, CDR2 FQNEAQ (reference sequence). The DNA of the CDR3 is TGTGCCAGCAGTCAACAGGGGGCTTGGGCTGAAGCTTTCTTT. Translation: CASSQQGAWAEAFF.

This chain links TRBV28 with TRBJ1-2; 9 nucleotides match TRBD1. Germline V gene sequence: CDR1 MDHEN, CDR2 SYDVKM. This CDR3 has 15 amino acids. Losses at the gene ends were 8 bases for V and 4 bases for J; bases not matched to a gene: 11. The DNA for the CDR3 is TGTGCCAGCTCCTCCGGAACAGGGGGCCCCTATGGCTACACCTTC. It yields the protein CASSSGTGGPYGYTF.

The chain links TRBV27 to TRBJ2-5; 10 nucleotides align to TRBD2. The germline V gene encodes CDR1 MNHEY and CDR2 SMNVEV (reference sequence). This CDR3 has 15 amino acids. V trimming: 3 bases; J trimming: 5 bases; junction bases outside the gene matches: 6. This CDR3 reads CASSFTGLASETQYF. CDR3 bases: TGTGCCAGCAGTTTTACGGGACTAGCGTCGGAGACCCAGTACTTC.

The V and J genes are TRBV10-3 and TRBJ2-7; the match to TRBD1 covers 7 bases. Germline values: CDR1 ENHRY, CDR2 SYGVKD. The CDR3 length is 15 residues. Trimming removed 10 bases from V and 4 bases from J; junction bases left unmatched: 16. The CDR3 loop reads CATFTRDSVSYEQYF. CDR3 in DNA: TGTGCCACATTTACCCGGGACAGCGTTTCGTACGAGCAGTACTTC.

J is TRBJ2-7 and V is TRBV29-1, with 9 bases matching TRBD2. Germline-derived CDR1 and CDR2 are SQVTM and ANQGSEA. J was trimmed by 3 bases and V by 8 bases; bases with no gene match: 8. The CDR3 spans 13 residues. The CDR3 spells CSTRTSEDYEQYF. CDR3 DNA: TGCAGCACAAGGACTAGCGAAGACTACGAGCAGTACTTC.

The chain's CDR3 is CASSLRGGVDQPQHF. CDR3 nucleotides: TGTGCCAGCAGCTTGCGCGGTGGAGTGGATCAGCCCCAGCATTTT. J is TRBJ1-5 and V is TRBV5-6; D remains ambiguous. Germline V gene sequence: CDR1 SGHDT, CDR2 YYEEEE. V lost 1 base, J lost 5 bases, and 13 bases lay in between. The CDR3 has 15 residues.

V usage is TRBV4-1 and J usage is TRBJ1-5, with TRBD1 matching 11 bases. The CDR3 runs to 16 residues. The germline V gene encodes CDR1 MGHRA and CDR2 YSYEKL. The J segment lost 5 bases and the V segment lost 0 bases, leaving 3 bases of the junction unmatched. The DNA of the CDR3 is TGCGCCAGCAGCCAAGATGCGGGACAGGGGGATCAGCCCCAGCATTTT. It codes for CASSQDAGQGDQPQHF.

The CDR3 DNA follows: TGTGCCAGCAGCTTACGGCAGGGGAGCACTGAAGCTTTCTTT. Its translation: CASSLRQGSTEAFF. The genes are TRBV11-3 and TRBJ1-1; TRBD1 might be the D (6 bases). This CDR3 is built from 14 residues. The germline V gene has CDR1 SGHNT and CDR2 YENEEA. Deletions cut 2 bases from V and 4 bases from J, with 11 bases between. Together with reference TRBV11-3 and TRBJ1-1, the CDR3 gives the full variable domain: EAGVVQSPRYKIIEKKQPVAFWCNPISGHNTLYWYLQNLGQGPELLIRYENEEAVDDSQLPKDRFSAERLKGVDSTLKIQPAELGDSAVYLCASSLRQGSTEAFFGQGTRLTVV.

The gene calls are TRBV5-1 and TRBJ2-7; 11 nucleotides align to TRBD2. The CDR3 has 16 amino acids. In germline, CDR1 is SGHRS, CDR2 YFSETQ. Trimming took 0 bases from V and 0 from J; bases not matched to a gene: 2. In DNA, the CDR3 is TGCGCCAGCAGCTTGGGTGGGACTAGCGGCTCCTACGAGCAGTACTTC. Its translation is CASSLGGTSGSYEQYF.

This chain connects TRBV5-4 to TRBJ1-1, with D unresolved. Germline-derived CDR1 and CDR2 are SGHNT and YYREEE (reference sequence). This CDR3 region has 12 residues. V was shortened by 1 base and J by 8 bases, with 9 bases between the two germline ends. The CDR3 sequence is CASSLLATEAFF. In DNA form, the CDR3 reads TGTGCCAGCAGCTTGTTGGCCACCGAAGCTTTCTTT.

The CDR3 loop reads CASSPGTAEKLFF. Here the CDR3 DNA reads TGTGCCAGCTCACCGGGGACAGCAGAAAAACTGTTTTTT. The genes are TRBV18 and TRBJ1-4, with 7 bases that match TRBD1. CDR1 and CDR2 (germline): KGHSH, LQKENI. This CDR3 comprises 13 residues. The V and J ends lost 3 bases and 8 bases, in that order; junction bases with no gene match: 3.

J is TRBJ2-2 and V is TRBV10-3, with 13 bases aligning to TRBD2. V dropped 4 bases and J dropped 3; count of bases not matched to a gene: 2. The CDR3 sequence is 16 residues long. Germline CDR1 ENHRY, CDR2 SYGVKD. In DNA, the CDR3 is TGTGCCATCAGTGGGACTAGCGGGAGAGACACCGGGGAGCTGTTTTTT. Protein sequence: CAISGTSGRDTGELFF.

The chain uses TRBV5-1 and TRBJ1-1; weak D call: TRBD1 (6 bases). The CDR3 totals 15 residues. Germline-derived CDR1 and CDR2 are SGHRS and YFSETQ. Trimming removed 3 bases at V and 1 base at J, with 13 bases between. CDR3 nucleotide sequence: TGCGCCAGCAGCTCACCTACACAGGGGAACACTGAAGCTTTCTTT. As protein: CASSSPTQGNTEAFF.